This T cell receptor beta chain is drawn from a study of T cell changes during pregnancy in multiple sclerosis. Data came from immunoSEQ multiplex PCR; TCRdb stores just in-frame clones and leaves some out. Of around 99,000 clones listed, over 80% are singletons. CDR1 is MNHNS, CDR2 SASEGT, per germline. V gave up 4 bases and J gave up 4 bases, with 10 bases separating them. The CDR3 covers 13 residues. Sample: peripheral blood, taken in the first trimester of pregnancy. The chain couples TRBV6-1 to TRBJ1-1; TRBD1 is a possible D gene (6 bases). This clonotype was sampled from a female donor with multiple sclerosis, enrolled in a pregnancy study. The CDR3 DNA reads as TGTGCCAGCAGTGTTTGGACAGCCACTGAAGCTTTCTTT. Protein sequence: CASSVWTATEAFF.